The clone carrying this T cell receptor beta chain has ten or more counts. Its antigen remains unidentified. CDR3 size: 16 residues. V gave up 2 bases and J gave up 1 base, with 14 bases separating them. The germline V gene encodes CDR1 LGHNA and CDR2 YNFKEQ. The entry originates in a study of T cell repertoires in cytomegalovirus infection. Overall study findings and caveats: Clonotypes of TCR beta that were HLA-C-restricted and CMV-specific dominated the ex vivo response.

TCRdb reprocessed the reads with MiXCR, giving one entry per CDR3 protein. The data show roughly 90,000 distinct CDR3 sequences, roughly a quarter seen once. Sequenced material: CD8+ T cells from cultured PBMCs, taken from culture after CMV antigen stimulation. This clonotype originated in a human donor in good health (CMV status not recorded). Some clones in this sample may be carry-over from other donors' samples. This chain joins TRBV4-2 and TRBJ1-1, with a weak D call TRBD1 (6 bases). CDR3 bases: TGTGCCAGCAGCCAATTTGAGACAGGCTCGAACACTGAAGCTTTCTTT. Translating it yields CASSQFETGSNTEAFF.